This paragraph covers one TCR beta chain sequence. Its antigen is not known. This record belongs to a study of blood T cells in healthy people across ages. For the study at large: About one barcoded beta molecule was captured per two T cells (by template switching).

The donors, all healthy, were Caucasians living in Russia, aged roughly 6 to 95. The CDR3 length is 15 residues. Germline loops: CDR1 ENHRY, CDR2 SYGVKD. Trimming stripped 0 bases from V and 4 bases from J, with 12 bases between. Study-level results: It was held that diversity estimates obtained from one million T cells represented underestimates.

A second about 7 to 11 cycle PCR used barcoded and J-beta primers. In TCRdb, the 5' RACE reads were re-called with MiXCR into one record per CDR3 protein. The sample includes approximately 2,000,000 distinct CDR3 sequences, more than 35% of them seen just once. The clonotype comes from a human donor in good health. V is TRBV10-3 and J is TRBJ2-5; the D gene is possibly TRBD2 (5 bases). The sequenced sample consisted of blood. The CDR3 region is CAISESKRVGETQYF. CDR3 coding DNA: TGTGCCATCAGTGAGTCGAAGAGGGTGGGAGAGACCCAGTACTTC.